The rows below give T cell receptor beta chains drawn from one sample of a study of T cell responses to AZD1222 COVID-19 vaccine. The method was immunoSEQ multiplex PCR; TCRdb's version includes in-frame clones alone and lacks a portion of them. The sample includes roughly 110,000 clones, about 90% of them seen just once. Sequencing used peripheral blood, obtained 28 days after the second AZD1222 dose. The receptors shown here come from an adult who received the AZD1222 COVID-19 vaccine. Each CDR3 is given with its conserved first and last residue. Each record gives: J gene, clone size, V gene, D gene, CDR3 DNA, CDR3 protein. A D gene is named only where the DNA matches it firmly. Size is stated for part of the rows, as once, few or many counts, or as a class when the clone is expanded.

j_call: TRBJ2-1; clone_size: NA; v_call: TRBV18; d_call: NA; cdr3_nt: TGTGCCAGCTCACCACGGGTCCCAGACAGCCAGTTCTTC; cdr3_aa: CASSPRVPDSQFF
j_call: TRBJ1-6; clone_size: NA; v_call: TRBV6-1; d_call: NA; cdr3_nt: TGTGCCAGCAGTGAAAGGGGGTTCGCATCACCCCTCCACTTT; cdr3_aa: CASSERGFASPLHF
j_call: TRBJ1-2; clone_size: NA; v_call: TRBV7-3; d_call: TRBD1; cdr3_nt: TGTGCCAGCAGCGCGGGACAGGGAATAATACATGGCTACACCTTC; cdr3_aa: CASSAGQGIIHGYTF
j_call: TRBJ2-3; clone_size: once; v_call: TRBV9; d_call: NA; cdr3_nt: TGTGCCAGCAGCGTAGCTCGAGGGACCCACACAGATACGCAGTATTTT; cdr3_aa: CASSVARGTHTDTQYF
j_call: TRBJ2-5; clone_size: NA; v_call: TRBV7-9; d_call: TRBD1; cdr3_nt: TGTGCCAGCAGCCGACAGGGGAGGGAGACCCAGTACTTC; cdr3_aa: CASSRQGRETQYF
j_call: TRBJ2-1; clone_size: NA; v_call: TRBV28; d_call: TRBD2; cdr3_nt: TGTGCCAGCACCATAACGGGGGGGGGCTACAATGAGCAGTTCTTC; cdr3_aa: CASTITGGGYNEQFF
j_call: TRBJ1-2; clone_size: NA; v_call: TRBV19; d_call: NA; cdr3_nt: TGTGCCAGTAGCCATCTCCCGGGGGGGCGGGGTGGCTACACCTTC; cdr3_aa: CASSHLPGGRGGYTF
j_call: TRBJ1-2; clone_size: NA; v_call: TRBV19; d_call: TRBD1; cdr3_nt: TGTGCCAGCTCCGACAGGGCGGGGGGCTACACCTTC; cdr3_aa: CASSDRAGGYTF
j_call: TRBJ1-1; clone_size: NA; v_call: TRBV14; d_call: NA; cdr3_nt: TGTGCCAGCAGCCCGACGGTGAACACTGAAGCTTTCTTT; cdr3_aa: CASSPTVNTEAFF
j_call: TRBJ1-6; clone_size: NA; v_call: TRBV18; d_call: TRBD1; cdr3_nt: TGTGCCAGCTCACCTAGGGACAGCTCCTATAATTCACCCCTCCACTTT; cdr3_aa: CASSPRDSSYNSPLHF
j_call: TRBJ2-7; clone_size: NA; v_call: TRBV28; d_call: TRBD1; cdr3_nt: TGTGCCAGCAGTTTCCTGACAGGGCATGAGGGGTACGAGCAGTACTTC; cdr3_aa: CASSFLTGHEGYEQYF
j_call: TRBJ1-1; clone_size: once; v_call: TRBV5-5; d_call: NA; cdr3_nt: TGTGCCAGCAGCTTCCGACTCATCACTGAAGCTTTCTTT; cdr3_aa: CASSFRLITEAFF
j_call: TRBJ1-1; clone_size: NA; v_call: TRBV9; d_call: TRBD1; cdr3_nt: TGTGCCAGCAGCGTAGTTGGGACAGTGAACACTGAAGCTTTCTTT; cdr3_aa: CASSVVGTVNTEAFF
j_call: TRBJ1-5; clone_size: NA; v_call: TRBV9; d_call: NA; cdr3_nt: TGTGCCAGCAGCCCCGAGGCGGGGCAGCCCCAGCATTTT; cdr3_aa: CASSPEAGQPQHF
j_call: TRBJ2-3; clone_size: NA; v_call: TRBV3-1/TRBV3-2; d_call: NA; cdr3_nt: TGTGCCAGCAGCCAAGTCACGCCAGATACGCAGTATTTT; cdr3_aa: CASSQVTPDTQYF
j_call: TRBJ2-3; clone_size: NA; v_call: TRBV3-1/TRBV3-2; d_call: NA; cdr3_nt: TGTGCCAGCAGCCAAGGACAGAAAGATACGCAGTATTTT; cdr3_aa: CASSQGQKDTQYF
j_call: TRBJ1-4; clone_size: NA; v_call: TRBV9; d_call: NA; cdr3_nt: TGTGCCAGCAGCCCTCGGACAGATGAAAAACTGTTTTTT; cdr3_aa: CASSPRTDEKLFF
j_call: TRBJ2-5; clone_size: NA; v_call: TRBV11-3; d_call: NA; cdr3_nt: TGTGCCAGCAGCTTTCGACTAGAAGAGACCCAGTACTTC; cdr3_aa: CASSFRLEETQYF
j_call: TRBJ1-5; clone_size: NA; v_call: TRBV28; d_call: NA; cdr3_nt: TGTGCCAGCAGTGCCTCGATCGTTGGTCAGCCCCAGCATTTT; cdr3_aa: CASSASIVGQPQHF
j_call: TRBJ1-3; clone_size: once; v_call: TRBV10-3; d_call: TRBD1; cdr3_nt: TGTGCCATCAGGGGAGACAGGGGACCTGGAAACACCATATATTTT; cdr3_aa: CAIRGDRGPGNTIYF
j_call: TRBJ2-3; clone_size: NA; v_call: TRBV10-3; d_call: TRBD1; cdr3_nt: TGTGCCATCATGGAAAGGGGGCGAACAGATACGCAGTATTTT; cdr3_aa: CAIMERGRTDTQYF
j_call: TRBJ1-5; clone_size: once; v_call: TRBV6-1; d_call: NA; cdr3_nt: TGTGCCAGCAGTGAAGTGTCCGTCAATCAGCCCCAGCATTTT; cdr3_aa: CASSEVSVNQPQHF
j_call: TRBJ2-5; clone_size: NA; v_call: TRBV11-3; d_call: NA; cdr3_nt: TGTGCCAGCAGCCAAACCGGGACACCTCAAGAGACCCAGTACTTC; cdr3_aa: CASSQTGTPQETQYF
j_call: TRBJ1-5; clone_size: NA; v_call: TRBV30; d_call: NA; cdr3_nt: TGTGCCTGGAGTAAGGACGGACTTAATCAGCCCCAGCATTTT; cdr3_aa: CAWSKDGLNQPQHF
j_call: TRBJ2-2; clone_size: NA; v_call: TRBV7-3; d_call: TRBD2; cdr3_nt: TGTGCCAGCAGCTCCCCTAGGGGAGGGCCCACCGGGGAGCTGTTTTTT; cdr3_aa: CASSSPRGGPTGELFF